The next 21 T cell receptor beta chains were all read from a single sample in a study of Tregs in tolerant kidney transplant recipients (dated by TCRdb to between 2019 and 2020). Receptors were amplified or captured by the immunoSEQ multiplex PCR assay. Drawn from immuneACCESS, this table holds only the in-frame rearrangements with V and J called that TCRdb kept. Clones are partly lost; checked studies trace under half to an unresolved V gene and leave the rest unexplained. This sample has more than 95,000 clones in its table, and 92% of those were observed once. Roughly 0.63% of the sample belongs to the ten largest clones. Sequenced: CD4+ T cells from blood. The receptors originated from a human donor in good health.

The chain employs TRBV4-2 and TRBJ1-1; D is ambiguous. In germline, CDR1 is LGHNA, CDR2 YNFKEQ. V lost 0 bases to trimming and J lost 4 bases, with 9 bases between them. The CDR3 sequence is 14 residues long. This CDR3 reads CASSQDEGSTEAFF. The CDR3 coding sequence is TGTGCCAGCAGCCAAGATGAGGGAAGCACTGAAGCTTTCTTT.

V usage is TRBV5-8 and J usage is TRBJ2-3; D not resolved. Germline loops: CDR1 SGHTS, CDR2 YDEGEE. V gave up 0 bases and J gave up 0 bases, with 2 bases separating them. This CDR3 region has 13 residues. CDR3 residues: CASSLDSTDTQYF. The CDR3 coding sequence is TGTGCCAGCAGCTTGGACAGCACAGATACGCAGTATTTT.

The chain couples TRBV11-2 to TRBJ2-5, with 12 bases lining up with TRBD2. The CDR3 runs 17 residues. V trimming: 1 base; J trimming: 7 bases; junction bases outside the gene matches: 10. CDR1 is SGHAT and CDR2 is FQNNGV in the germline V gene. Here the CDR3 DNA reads TGTGCCAGCAGCTTAGTAAAGGGACTAGCGGGTTCTGGGACCCAGTACTTC. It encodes CASSLVKGLAGSGTQYF.

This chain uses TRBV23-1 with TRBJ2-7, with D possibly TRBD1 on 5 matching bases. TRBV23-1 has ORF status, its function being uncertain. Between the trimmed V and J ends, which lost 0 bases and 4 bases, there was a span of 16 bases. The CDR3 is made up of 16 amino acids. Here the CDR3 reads CASSQSTGRVWYEQYF. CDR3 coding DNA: TGCGCCAGCAGTCAATCTACCGGCAGGGTGTGGTACGAGCAGTACTTC.

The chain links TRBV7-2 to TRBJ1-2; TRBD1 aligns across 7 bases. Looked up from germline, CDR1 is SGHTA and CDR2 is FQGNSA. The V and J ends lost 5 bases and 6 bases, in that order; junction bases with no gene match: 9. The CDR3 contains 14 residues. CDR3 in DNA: TGTGCCAGCAGCCCGAGGAGAGGGGGCAATGGCTACACCTTC. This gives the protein CASSPRRGGNGYTF.

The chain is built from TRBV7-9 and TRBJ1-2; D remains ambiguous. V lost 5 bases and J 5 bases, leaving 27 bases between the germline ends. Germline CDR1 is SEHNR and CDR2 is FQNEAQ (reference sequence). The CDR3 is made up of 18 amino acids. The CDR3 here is CASSPGGWLGFSHYGYTF. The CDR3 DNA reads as TGTGCCAGCAGCCCGGGCGGGTGGTTGGGGTTTTCGCATTATGGCTACACCTTC. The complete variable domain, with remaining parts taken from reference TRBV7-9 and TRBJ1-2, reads DTGVSQNPRHKITKRGQNVTFRCDPISEHNRLYWYRQTLGQGPEFLTYFQNEAQLEKSRLLSDRFSAERPKGSFSTLEIQRTEQGDSAMYLCASSPGGWLGFSHYGYTFGSGTRLTVV.

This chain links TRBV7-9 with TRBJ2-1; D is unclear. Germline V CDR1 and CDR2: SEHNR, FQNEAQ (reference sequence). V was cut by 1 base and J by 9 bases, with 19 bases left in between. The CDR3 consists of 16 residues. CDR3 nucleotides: TGTGCCAGCAGCTTAGGAGTTGGAACCCTCGGTGGTGAGCAGTTCTTC. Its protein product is CASSLGVGTLGGEQFF.

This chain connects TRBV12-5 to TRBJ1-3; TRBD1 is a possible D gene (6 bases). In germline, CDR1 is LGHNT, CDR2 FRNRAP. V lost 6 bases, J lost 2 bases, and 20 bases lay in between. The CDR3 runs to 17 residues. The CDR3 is CASGHLRDTYTGNTIYF. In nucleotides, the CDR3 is TGTGCTAGTGGCCACTTACGGGACACCTATACTGGAAACACCATATATTTT.

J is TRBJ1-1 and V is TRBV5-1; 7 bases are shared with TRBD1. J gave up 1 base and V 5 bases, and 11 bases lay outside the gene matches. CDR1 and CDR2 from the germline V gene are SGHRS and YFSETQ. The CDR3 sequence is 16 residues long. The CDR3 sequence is CASRRQGGSGNTEAFF. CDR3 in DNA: TGCGCCAGCAGGCGACAGGGAGGCTCGGGGAACACTGAAGCTTTCTTT.

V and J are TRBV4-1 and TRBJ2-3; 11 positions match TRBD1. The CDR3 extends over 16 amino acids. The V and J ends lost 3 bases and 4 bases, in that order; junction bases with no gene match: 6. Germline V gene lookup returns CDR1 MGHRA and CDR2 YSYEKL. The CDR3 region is CASSHLGQGAADTQYF. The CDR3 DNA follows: TGCGCCAGCAGCCACCTCGGACAGGGGGCCGCAGATACGCAGTATTTT.

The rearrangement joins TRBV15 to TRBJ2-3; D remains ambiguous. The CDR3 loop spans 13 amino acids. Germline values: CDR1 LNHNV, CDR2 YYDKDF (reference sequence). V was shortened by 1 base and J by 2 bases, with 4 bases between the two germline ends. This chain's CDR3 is CATSRGSTDTQYF. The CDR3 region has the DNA TGTGCCACCAGCAGAGGGTCCACAGATACGCAGTATTTT.

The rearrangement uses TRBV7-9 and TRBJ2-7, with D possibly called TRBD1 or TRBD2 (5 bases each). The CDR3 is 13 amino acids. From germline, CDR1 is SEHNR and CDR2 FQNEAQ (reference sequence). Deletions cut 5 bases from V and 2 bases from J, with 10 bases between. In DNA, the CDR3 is TGTGCCAGCAGCGGGGACGTAACCTACGAGCAGTACTTC. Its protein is CASSGDVTYEQYF.

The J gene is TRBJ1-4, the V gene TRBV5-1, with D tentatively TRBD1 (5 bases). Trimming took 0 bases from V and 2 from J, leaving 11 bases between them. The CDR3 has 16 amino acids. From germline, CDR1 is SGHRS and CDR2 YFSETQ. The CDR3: CASSLDRLATNEKLFF. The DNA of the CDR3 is TGCGCCAGCAGCTTGGACAGGCTGGCGACTAATGAAAAACTGTTTTTT. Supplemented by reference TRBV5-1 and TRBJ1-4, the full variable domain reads KAGVTQTPRYLIKTRGQQVTLSCSPISGHRSVSWYQQTPGQGLQFLFEYFSETQRNKGNFPGRFSGRQFSNSRSEMNVSTLELGDSALYLCASSLDRLATNEKLFFGSGTQLSVL.

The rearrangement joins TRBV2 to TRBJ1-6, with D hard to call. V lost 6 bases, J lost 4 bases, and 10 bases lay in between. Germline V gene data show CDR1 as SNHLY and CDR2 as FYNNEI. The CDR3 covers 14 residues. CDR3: CASREWGYNSPLHF. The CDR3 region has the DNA TGTGCCAGCAGGGAATGGGGATATAATTCACCCCTCCACTTT. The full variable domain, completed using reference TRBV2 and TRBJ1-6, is EPEVTQTPSHQVTQMGQEVILRCVPISNHLYFYWYRQILGQKVEFLVSFYNNEISEKSEIFDDQFSVERPDGSNFTLKIRSTKLEDSAMYFCASREWGYNSPLHFGNGTRLTVT.

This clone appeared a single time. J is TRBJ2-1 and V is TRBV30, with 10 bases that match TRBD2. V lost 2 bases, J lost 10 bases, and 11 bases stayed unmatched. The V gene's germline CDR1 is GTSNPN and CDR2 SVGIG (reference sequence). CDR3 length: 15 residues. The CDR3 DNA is TGTGCCTGGAGTATGCCAGCGGGAGGGCGTAGCGAGCAGTTCTTC. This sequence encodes CAWSMPAGGRSEQFF.

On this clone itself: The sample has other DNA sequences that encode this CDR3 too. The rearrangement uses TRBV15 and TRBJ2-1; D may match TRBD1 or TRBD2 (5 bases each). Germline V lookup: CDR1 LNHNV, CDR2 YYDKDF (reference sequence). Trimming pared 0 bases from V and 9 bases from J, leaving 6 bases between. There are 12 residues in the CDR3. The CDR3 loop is CATSRDGGEQFF. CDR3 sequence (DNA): TGTGCCACCAGCAGAGATGGGGGTGAGCAGTTCTTC.

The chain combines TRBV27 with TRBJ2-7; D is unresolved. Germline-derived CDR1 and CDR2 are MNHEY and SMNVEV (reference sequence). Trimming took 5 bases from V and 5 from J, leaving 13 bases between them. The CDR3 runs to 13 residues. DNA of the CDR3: TGTGCCAGCAGTCTCCCTTTTGGAGACGAGCAGTACTTC. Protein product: CASSLPFGDEQYF.

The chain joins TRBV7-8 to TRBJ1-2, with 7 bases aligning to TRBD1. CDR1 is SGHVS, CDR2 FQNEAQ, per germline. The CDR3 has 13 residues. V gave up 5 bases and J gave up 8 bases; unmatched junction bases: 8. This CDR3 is CASSLRQGSGYTF. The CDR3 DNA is TGTGCCAGCAGCCTACGACAGGGAAGCGGCTACACCTTC.

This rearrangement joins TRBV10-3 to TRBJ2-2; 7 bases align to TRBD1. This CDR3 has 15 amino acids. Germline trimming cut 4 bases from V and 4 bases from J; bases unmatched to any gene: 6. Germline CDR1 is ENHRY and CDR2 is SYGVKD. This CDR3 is CAISGTGAGTGELFF. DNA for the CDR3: TGTGCCATCAGTGGTACAGGGGCGGGCACCGGGGAGCTGTTTTTT.

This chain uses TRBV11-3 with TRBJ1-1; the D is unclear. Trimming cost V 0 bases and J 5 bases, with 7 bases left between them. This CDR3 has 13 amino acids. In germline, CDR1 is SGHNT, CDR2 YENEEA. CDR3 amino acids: CASSLDPRTEAFF. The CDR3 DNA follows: TGTGCCAGCAGCTTAGATCCGAGGACTGAAGCTTTCTTT.

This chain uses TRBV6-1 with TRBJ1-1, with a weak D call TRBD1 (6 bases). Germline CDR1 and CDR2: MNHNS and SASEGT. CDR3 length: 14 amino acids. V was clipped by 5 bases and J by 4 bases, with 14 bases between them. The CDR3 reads CASSLQGLSTEAFF. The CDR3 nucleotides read TGTGCCAGCAGTTTACAGGGTCTGAGCACTGAAGCTTTCTTT.